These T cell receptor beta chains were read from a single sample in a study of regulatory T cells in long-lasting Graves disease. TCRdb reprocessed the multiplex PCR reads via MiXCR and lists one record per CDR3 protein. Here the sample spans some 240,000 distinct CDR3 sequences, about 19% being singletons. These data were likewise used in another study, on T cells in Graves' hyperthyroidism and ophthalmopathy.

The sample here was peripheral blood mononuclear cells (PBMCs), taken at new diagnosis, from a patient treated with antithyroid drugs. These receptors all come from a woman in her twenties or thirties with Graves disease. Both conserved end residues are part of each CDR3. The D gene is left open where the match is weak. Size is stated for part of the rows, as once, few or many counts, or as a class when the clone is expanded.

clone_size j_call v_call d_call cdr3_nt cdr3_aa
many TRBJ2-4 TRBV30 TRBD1 TGTGCCTGGAGTGGACAGGGGAACAAAAACATTCAGTACTTC CAWSGQGNKNIQYF
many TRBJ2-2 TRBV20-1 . TGCAGTGCTGGTTCTCCGGGGCCTACTAACACCGGGGAGCTGTTTTTT CSAGSPGPTNTGELFF
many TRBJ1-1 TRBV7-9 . TGTGCCAGCAGCGCCGGATGGAACACTGAAGCTTTCTTT CASSAGWNTEAFF
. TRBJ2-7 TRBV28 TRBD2 TGTGCCAGCAGTCAGGGACTAGCGCAAACCTACGAGCAGTACTTC CASSQGLAQTYEQYF
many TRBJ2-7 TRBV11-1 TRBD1 TGTGCCAGCAGCCCTCGGACAGGGGGCTCCTACGAGCAGTACTTC CASSPRTGGSYEQYF
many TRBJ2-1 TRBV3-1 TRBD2 TGTGCCAGCAGCCAAGAAACCCCCACCCTAGCGGGAATCTATGAGCAGTTCTTC CASSQETPTLAGIYEQFF
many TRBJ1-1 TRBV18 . TGTGCCAGCTCACCGCCTGTGGGGCAGAACACTGAAGCTTTCTTT CASSPPVGQNTEAFF
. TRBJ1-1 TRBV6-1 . TGTGCCAGCAGTGTCCTGAACACTGAAGCTTTCTTT CASSVLNTEAFF
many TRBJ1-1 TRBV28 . TGTGCCAGCAGGAACAGAGGACAGATCATGAACACTGAAGCTTTCTTT CASRNRGQIMNTEAFF
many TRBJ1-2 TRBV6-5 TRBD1 TGTGCCAGCAGTTCCCCCAGGGACAGCGGCTATGGCTACACCTTC CASSSPRDSGYGYTF
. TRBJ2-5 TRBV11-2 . TGTGCCAGCAGCCCCCTCAGGGCAGTCCAAGAGACCCAGTACTTC CASSPLRAVQETQYF
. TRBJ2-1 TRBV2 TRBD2 TGTGCCAACTTACTGACTAGCGGGGGGGCCAGATCCTACAATGAGCAGTTCTTC CANLLTSGGARSYNEQFF
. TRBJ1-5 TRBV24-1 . TGTGCCACCAGTGCCAGGGGCAGCAATCAGCCCCAGCATTTT CATSARGSNQPQHF
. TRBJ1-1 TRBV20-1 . TGCAGTGCTTTCTGGGACACTGAAGCTTTCTTT CSAFWDTEAFF
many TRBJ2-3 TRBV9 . TGTGCCAGCAGCGTAGCAGGGAATACAGATACGCAGTATTTT CASSVAGNTDTQYF
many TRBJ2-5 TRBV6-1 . TGTGCCAGCAGTGACTTAGGGAGGAGGACCCAGTACTTC CASSDLGRRTQYF
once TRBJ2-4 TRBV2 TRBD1 TGTGCCAGCAGTAAAGACAGGGGGTACAAAAACATTCAGTACTTC CASSKDRGYKNIQYF
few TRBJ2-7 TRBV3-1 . TGTGCCAGCAGCCACAGACAGGCTGTAGTCTACGAGCAGTACTTC CASSHRQAVVYEQYF
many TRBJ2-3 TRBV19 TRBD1 TGTGCCAGTAGTCCCCCCCACAGGGGCGCGCTGTATTTT CASSPPHRGALYF
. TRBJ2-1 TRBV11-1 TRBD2 TGTGCCAGCAGCTTATTTGGGCGGGAGAGCTACAATGAGCAGTTCTTC CASSLFGRESYNEQFF
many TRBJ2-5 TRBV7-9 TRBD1 TGTGCCAGCAGTCATAGCGATTGGGCAGGGGGAAAGAGAATGGAGACCCAGTACTTC CASSHSDWAGGKRMETQYF
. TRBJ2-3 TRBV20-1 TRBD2 TGCAGTGCTAGAGATCTAGCGGGGACAGATACGCAGTATTTT CSARDLAGTDTQYF
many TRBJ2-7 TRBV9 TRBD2 TGTGCCAGCAGCGGTGGCGGGAGCTCCTCCTACGAGCAGTACTTC CASSGGGSSSYEQYF
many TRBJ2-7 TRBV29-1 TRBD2 TGCAGCGTTGCCCCAGGACTAGCCGGGTCGGGTGAGCAGTACTTC CSVAPGLAGSGEQYF
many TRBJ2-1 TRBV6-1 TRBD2 TGTGCCAGCAGATCTACTAGCGGGGGGGGTCTGGGATACAATGAGCAGTTCTTC CASRSTSGGGLGYNEQFF
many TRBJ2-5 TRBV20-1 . TGCAGTGCTTTCCCGGGGGGCCGAGAGACCCAGTACTTC CSAFPGGRETQYF
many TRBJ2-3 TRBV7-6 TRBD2 TGTGCCAGCAACTTAGCCCCTAGCGGGGCGACAGATACGCAGTATTTT CASNLAPSGATDTQYF
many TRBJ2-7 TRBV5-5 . TGTGCCAGCAGCGCCCAGCCAGGGGCCTACGAGCAGTACTTC CASSAQPGAYEQYF
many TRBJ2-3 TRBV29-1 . TGCAGCGTTGTAAAGCTAGATACGCAGTATTTT CSVVKLDTQYF
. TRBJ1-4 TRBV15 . TGTGCCACCAGCAGAACTATAGAGACAGGATTGGGTGAAAAACTGTTTTTT CATSRTIETGLGEKLFF
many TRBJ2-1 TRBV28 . TGTGCCAGCAGTTTAAGGGGCGAGCTCTACAATGAGCAGTTCTTC CASSLRGELYNEQFF
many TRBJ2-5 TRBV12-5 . TGTGCTAGTGGTTTAGATTGGGGGACCCAGTACTTC CASGLDWGTQYF
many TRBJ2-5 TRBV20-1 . TGCAGTCAAAACCCTAAGGACAGACAAGAGACCCAGTACTTC CSQNPKDRQETQYF
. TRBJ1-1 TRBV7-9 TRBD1 TGTGCCAGCAGCTTAACCGGGACAGGCAAGGTGAACACTGAAGCTTTCTTT CASSLTGTGKVNTEAFF
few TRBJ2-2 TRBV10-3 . TGTGCCATCAGTGATCGCACCGGGGAGCTGTTTTTT CAISDRTGELFF
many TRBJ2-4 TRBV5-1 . TGCGCCAGCAGCCGGGGCGGGGAAAACATTCAGTACTTC CASSRGGENIQYF
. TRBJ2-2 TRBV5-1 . TGCGCCAGCAGTAGCGGTCAGAACACCGGGGAGCTGTTTTTT CASSSGQNTGELFF
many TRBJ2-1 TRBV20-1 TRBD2 TGCAGTGCTAGAGATTTCAGGACTAGCGGGAGTTCTCATGAGCAGTTCTTC CSARDFRTSGSSHEQFF
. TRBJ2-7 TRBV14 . TGTGCCAGCAGCCAAGAGTTCGGGTCCCTCTACGAGCAGTACTTC CASSQEFGSLYEQYF
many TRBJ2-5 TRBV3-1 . TGTGCCAGCAGCCAAGGAGGGCCCCCGACGCAGACCCAGTACTTC CASSQGGPPTQTQYF
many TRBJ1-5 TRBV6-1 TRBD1 TGTGCCAGCAGTGAACGGGACAGGGGTGGGCCCCAGCATTTT CASSERDRGGPQHF
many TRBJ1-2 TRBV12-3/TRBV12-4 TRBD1 TGTGCCAGCAGTACCGGGACAGGTTATGGCTACACCTTC CASSTGTGYGYTF
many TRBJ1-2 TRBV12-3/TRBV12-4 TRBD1 TGTGCCAGCAGCCCCCATGGGACAGGGAATGGCTACACCTTC CASSPHGTGNGYTF
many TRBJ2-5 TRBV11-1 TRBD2 TGTGCCAGCAGCTCCCGGACTAGCGGGGATAACAAAGAGACCCAGTACTTC CASSSRTSGDNKETQYF
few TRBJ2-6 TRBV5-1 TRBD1 TGCGCCAGCAGCCCCTCGGGACAGGCTAGCTCTGGGGCCAACGTCCTGACTTTC CASSPSGQASSGANVLTF
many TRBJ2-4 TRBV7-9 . TGTGCCAGCGAGGGAGAAAACATTCAGTACTTC CASEGENIQYF
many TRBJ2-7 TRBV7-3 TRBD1 TGTGCCAGCAGTGGGACAGGATCCTACGAGCAGTACTTC CASSGTGSYEQYF
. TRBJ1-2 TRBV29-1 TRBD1 TGCAGCGACCAGGGGGGAGGGGGCTACACCTTC CSDQGGGGYTF
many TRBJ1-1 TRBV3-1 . TGTGCCAGCAGCCATCGCCTTTTGGGACGCCTGAACACTGAAGCTTTCTTT CASSHRLLGRLNTEAFF